A single TCR beta chain is shown here with its context. These data originate in a study of blood T cell repertoires in COVID-19. Authors' methods: From reference gene primer amplification, estimates of nucleated cell counts were derived. Assay used: immunoSEQ multiplex PCR; TCRdb lists only in-frame clones, some missing. Clonal size and the V and J genes are those of that table, whereas D and trimming came from the DNA. Among tens of thousands of clones listed, roughly 90% were seen once. V dropped 3 bases and J dropped 5; count of bases not matched to a gene: 7. The CDR3 length is 15 residues. Germline V gene lookup returns CDR1 SGHDN and CDR2 FVKESK.

The chain is built from TRBV14 and TRBJ1-1, with TRBD1 identical over 9 bases. Sequenced material: peripheral blood. The clonotype originates from a man aged 50 to 60 with active COVID-19. CDR3 coding DNA: TGTGCCAGCAGCCAGTACAGGGGGCGGGGGACTGAAGCTTTCTTT. It encodes CASSQYRGRGTEAFF.